A single sample is the source of the 20 T cell receptor beta chains below, sequenced in a study of long-term antiretroviral therapy in people with HIV. Version v3.0 of the immunoSEQ assay was performed at survey level. Using immunoSEQ multiplex PCR, the repertoire was profiled, and TCRdb retains in-frame clones only, with some absent. The data show under 30,000 clones, approximately 86% seen once. This specimen was unsorted PBMCs, taken 1.8 years before starting antiretroviral therapy. These receptors were taken from a man aged 45 to 65 with HIV.

The chain uses TRBV30 and TRBJ2-7; D gene unclear. Trimming pared 0 bases from V and 4 bases from J, leaving 13 bases between. There are 14 residues in the CDR3. Germline CDR1 and CDR2: GTSNPN and SVGIG (reference sequence). CDR3 sequence: CAWSVLLPEYEQYF. For the CDR3, the DNA is TGTGCCTGGAGTGTACTCCTCCCCGAGTACGAGCAGTACTTC.

Sample share makes this clone large. This rearrangement joins TRBV11-2 to TRBJ2-5, with D possibly TRBD1 on 6 matching bases. The CDR3 is 11 residues long. V gave up 2 bases and J gave up 13 bases, with 11 bases separating them. Per the germline V gene, CDR1 is SGHAT and CDR2 is FQNNGV. CDR3 nucleotide sequence: TGTGCCAGCAGCTTAACAGGGATAGGGTACTTC. This translates into CASSLTGIGYF.

In its sample, this clone was seen a few times. This rearrangement joins TRBV11-2 to TRBJ1-5; no firm D call. Germline lookup yields CDR1 SGHAT and CDR2 FQNNGV. There are 14 residues in the CDR3. Trimming shortened V by 2 bases and J by 15 bases, and 20 bases separated the two germline ends. In nucleotides, the CDR3 is TGTGCCAGCAGCTTACAACGGGGAGTGTGGGGATTGCATTTT. Its protein is CASSLQRGVWGLHF.

V gene TRBV4-1 combines with J gene TRBJ2-7; 12 bases map to TRBD2. The germline CDR1 and CDR2 sequences are MGHRA and YSYEKL. The V and J ends lost 1 base and 3 bases, in that order; junction bases with no gene match: 7. The CDR3 contains 17 residues. In nucleotides, the CDR3 is TGCGCCAGCAGCCAAGTACTAGCGGGAGGATCGATCTACGAGCAGTACTTC. Amino acids: CASSQVLAGGSIYEQYF.

The chain links TRBV7-9 to TRBJ2-1; D possibly corresponds to TRBD1 (6 bases). There are 15 residues in the CDR3. Trimming took off 5 bases at V and 3 bases at J, with 14 bases between the two ends. In germline, CDR1 is SEHNR, CDR2 FQNEAQ (reference sequence). CDR3 residues: CASSPFTGSYNEQFF. CDR3 DNA: TGTGCCAGCAGCCCCTTTACAGGGAGCTACAATGAGCAGTTCTTC.

The chain has TRBV7-2 and TRBJ1-4, with D perhaps TRBD1 (5 bases). CDR3 length equals 14 residues. V was pared by 1 base and J by 13 bases, with 16 bases between. CDR1 and CDR2 from the germline V gene are SGHTA and FQGNSA. This chain's CDR3 is CASSLGPDAGGLFF. The CDR3 DNA reads TGTGCCAGCAGCTTAGGGCCGGACGCGGGGGGACTGTTTTTT.

V gene TRBV23-1 combines with J gene TRBJ1-1; D is perhaps TRBD1 (6 bases). TRBV23-1 is an ORF for which the function is uncertain. The CDR3 has 15 residues. The CDR3, as DNA: TGCGCGCGGGGGGCGAAGAGAACGATGAACACTGAAGCTTTCTTT. It yields the protein CARGAKRTMNTEAFF.

The CDR3 DNA sequence: TGTGCCAGTCGAGAGGGGGCCCTGTTCTACGAGCAGTACTTC. The encoded protein is CASREGALFYEQYF. The chain joins TRBV2 to TRBJ2-7, with TRBD1 matching 7 bases. The V and J ends lost 9 bases and 3 bases, in that order; junction bases with no gene match: 11. Per the germline V gene, CDR1 is SNHLY and CDR2 is FYNNEI. This CDR3 has 14 amino acids.

The chain joins TRBV11-3 to TRBJ2-3, with 11 positions matching TRBD2. Trimming removed 5 bases from V and 4 bases from J; junction bases left unmatched: 11. The CDR3 extends over 17 amino acids. CDR1 is SGHNT and CDR2 is YENEEA in the germline V gene. CDR3: CASSVGGTSGGADTQYF. In DNA, the CDR3 is TGTGCCAGCAGCGTAGGGGGAACTAGCGGGGGAGCAGATACGCAGTATTTT.

The V and J genes are TRBV2 and TRBJ2-2, with TRBD1 matching over 9 bases. Per germline, CDR1 SNHLY and CDR2 FYNNEI. The CDR3 has 16 residues. With 5 bases clipped from V and 4 bases from J, the junction kept 8 bases outside the gene matches. The CDR3 DNA reads TGTGCCAGCAGTTTTACAGGGGGCGACGGCACCGGGGAGCTGTTTTTT. This encodes CASSFTGGDGTGELFF. Variable domain in full (rest from reference TRBV2 and TRBJ2-2): EPEVTQTPSHQVTQMGQEVILRCVPISNHLYFYWYRQILGQKVEFLVSFYNNEISEKSEIFDDQFSVERPDGSNFTLKIRSTKLEDSAMYFCASSFTGGDGTGELFFGEGSRLTVL.

This clone was observed once. The gene calls are TRBV7-2 and TRBJ2-2, with a possible D match to TRBD2 (6 bases). V was cut by 3 bases and J by 1 base, with 15 bases left in between. The CDR3 consists of 17 residues. Germline V CDR1 and CDR2: SGHTA, FQGNSA. CDR3: CASSLLGQGLNTGELFF. CDR3 nucleotides: TGTGCCAGCAGCTTGCTTGGGCAGGGACTGAACACCGGGGAGCTGTTTTTT.

The chain joins TRBV28 to TRBJ2-7; 7 nucleotides match TRBD1. Trimming took 6 bases from V and 3 from J; bases not matched to a gene: 26. Germline CDR1 is MDHEN and CDR2 is SYDVKM. The CDR3 consists of 20 residues. The CDR3: CASRTLRYPEPGQRYYEQYF. CDR3 in DNA: TGTGCCAGCAGAACACTCCGATATCCGGAACCGGGACAGCGTTACTACGAGCAGTACTTC.

This clone was observed a few times. The CDR3 is CASSTSGQSLQSYGYTF. CDR3 sequence (DNA): TGTGCCAGCAGTACATCGGGACAGAGCCTTCAAAGCTATGGCTACACCTTC. This rearrangement joins TRBV2 to TRBJ1-2, with TRBD1 identical over 7 bases. The germline V gene has CDR1 SNHLY and CDR2 FYNNEI. The CDR3 totals 17 residues. V trimming: 5 bases; J trimming: 4 bases; junction bases outside the gene matches: 16. The full variable domain, with the rest looked up from reference TRBV2 and TRBJ1-2, is EPEVTQTPSHQVTQMGQEVILRCVPISNHLYFYWYRQILGQKVEFLVSFYNNEISEKSEIFDDQFSVERPDGSNFTLKIRSTKLEDSAMYFCASSTSGQSLQSYGYTFGSGTRLTVV.

J is TRBJ1-5 and V is TRBV5-7; D not resolved. TRBV5-7 is treated as an ORF (open reading frame) with a function not yet certain. This CDR3 comprises 17 residues. With 3 bases removed from V and 0 bases from J, the gap between germline ends came to 16 bases. CDR3 sequence: CASSSGRTRYSNQPQHF. CDR3 bases: TGTGCCAGCAGCTCCGGACGGACTCGATATAGCAATCAGCCCCAGCATTTT.

The V call is TRBV6-5, the J call TRBJ2-7; TRBD2 matches 8 bases. Germline V gives CDR1 MNHEY, CDR2 SVGAGI. The CDR3 is 13 residues long. The ends lost 7 bases at V and 2 bases at J; junction bases unmatched: 4. This chain's CDR3 is CASTLLAAYEQYF. For the CDR3, the DNA is TGTGCCAGCACCCTACTAGCGGCCTACGAGCAGTACTTC.

The chain has TRBV5-6 and TRBJ2-3, with D tentatively TRBD2 (5 bases). Germline V gives CDR1 SGHDT, CDR2 YYEEEE. V shed 1 base and J shed 5 bases, with 8 bases lying between them. The CDR3 spans 13 residues. For the CDR3, the DNA is TGTGCCAGCAGCTTGCGGGGAGTAGATACGCAGTATTTT. Protein product: CASSLRGVDTQYF.

This clone was counted between two and nine times. The chain couples TRBV5-1 to TRBJ2-7, with TRBD2 identical over 7 bases. The germline CDR1 and CDR2 sequences are SGHRS and YFSETQ. Germline trimming cut 4 bases from V and 2 bases from J; bases unmatched to any gene: 9. There are 15 residues in the CDR3. CDR3 DNA sequence: TGCGCCAGCAGCGGAGGGAGCGGGAAAACCTACGAGCAGTACTTC. It translates to CASSGGSGKTYEQYF.

The chain uses TRBV20-1 and TRBJ1-1; the D is unclear. The CDR3 runs to 10 residues. The V gene lost 4 bases and the J gene lost 7 bases, with 7 bases spanning the gap. Germline CDR1 and CDR2: DFQATT and SNEGSKA (reference sequence). The CDR3 loop is CSATEGEAFF. CDR3 bases: TGCAGTGCTACCGAGGGTGAAGCTTTCTTT.

This clone came up a few times. V and J are TRBV7-8 and TRBJ2-7; D remains ambiguous. Per germline, CDR1 SGHVS and CDR2 FQNEAQ. The CDR3 loop spans 13 amino acids. Trimming removed 1 base from V and 2 bases from J, with 6 bases in between. CDR3 nucleotide sequence: TGTGCCAGCAGCTTAGTCAGAGCCTACGAGCAGTACTTC. It translates to CASSLVRAYEQYF. Variable domain in full (rest from reference TRBV7-8 and TRBJ2-7): GAGVSQSPRYKVAKRGQDVALRCDPISGHVSLFWYQQALGQGPEFLTYFQNEAQLDKSGLPSDRFFAERPEGSVSTLKIQRTQQEDSAVYLCASSLVRAYEQYFGPGTRLTVT.

This sequence joins TRBV5-1 and TRBJ2-5, with TRBD2 identical over 11 bases. Germline loops: CDR1 SGHRS, CDR2 YFSETQ. The CDR3 sequence is 15 residues long. Unmatched junction bases numbered 7, after V lost 4 bases and J lost 5 bases. CDR3 nucleotide sequence: TGCGCCAGCAGCGTAGCGGGAGGGGCGGGTGAGACCCAGTACTTC. It translates to CASSVAGGAGETQYF.